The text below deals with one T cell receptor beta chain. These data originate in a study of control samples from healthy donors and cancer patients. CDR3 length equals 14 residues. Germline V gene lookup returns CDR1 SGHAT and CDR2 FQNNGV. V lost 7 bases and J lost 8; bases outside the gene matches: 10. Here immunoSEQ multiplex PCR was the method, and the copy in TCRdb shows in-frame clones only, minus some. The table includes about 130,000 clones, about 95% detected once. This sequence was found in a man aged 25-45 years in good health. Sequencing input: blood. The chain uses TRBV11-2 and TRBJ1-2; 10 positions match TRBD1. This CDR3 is CASKEAGTGVGYTF. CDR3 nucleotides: TGTGCCAGCAAGGAAGCCGGGACAGGGGTAGGCTACACCTTC. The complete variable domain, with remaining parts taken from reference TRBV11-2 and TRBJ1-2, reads EAGVAQSPRYKIIEKRQSVAFWCNPISGHATLYWYQQILGQGPKLLIQFQNNGVVDDSQLPKDRFSAERLKGVDSTLKIQPAKLEDSAVYLCASKEAGTGVGYTFGSGTRLTVV.